This T cell receptor beta chain comes out of a study of post-analysis software for immune sequencing data (dated by TCRdb to between 2015 and 2017). Looking at the study overall: Recorded disease courses included relapsing-remitting, secondary progressive and progressive-relapsing multiple sclerosis, with some patients lacking subtype annotation. A subset of samples was prepared in parallel using single-end sample barcoding, then pooled and co-amplified after Illumina adapter ligation. The patient repertoires were compared against 11 previously published healthy control repertoires obtained from donors aged roughly 6 to 25 years. The research as a whole found: Normalized Chao1 diversity was significantly lower in multiple sclerosis patients than controls, suggesting substantial peripheral T-cell clonal expansion. Direct clustering with F measure revealed strong co-clustering of samples prepared in the same batch, which led to a batch-effect correction. Significantly higher frequencies in patients than in controls were found for several TRBV segments, including TRBV5-6, TRBV5-1 and TRBV20-1. The multiple sclerosis patient group was slightly younger than the control group.

This clonotype occurred a few times. The specificity of this receptor is unknown. No base quality information exists; no much larger clone differs at one position. Library construction relied on PCR. The sequencing machine was an Illumina HiSeq 2500. To reduce PCR and sequencing biases, unique molecular identifiers were incorporated into the TCR beta cDNA libraries. Some 500,000 cDNA molecules were obtained per 1 to 10 million input T cells, so each molecule approximated one T cell. The patient libraries were prepared and sequenced using the same protocol as the earlier healthy control dataset. Samples belonging to the same batch were prepared together, multiplexed and sequenced on a shared HiSeq lane. The authors' pipeline ran thus. MIGEC was used to process the raw barcoded reads, and molecular identifier groups with only a single read were discarded before consensus assembly and CDR3 extraction. Clonotype tables were post-analysed with VDJtools, and diversity was normalized by down-sampling all datasets to the smallest sample size. In repertoire overlap clustering, CDR3 amino acid sequences, but not nucleotide sequences, were matched to correct batch-related cross-sample contamination. The public reads were reanalyzed by TCRdb: fastp trimming at Q25, MiXCR alignment, in-frame beta chains only. Each entry is one CDR3 protein sequence, shown with its most common DNA and genes. None of the V and J calls come from the authors' own analysis; TCRdb made them. This sample comprises about 820,000 distinct CDR3 sequences, approximately 57% of them detected only once. In total, the top ten clones hold 4.6% of the sample.

To demonstrate the VDJtools post-analysis software, the study profiled TCR beta repertoires from the peripheral blood of 10 to 15 young patients with multiple sclerosis. The multiple sclerosis patients were children and adolescents between roughly 6 and 17 years of age. The CDR3 numbers 16 residues from cysteine through phenylalanine. CDR3 DNA is the only sequence kept; it has 48 bases, read in frame from the first base. Trimmed from V: 0 bases; trimmed from J: 0 bases; junction bases lacking a gene match: 2. CDR1 WSHSY and CDR2 SAAADI were looked up in the germline V gene. The sequence is built from TRBV10-2 and TRBJ1-1, with 9 bases matching TRBD1. The sequence derives from a girl aged 5-17 years with multiple sclerosis. The sequenced sample was blood. The sequenced DNA: TGCGCCAGCAGTGAGTCCCGACAGGGGGTGAACACTGAAGCTTTCTTT. Its amino acids are CASSESRQGVNTEAFF.